What follows are 6 T cell receptor beta chains derived from one specimen sequenced in a study of blood T cell repertoires in COVID-19. Assay: immunoSEQ multiplex PCR; the TCRdb copy retains only in-frame clones and omits some. There are some 120,000 clones in the sample; approximately 82% occur only once, and roughly 7.1% lies in the top ten. The material sequenced was peripheral blood. These receptors were taken from a man aged 70 or older with active or convalescent COVID-19.

The chain combines TRBV9 with TRBJ1-3; no firm D call. V dropped 0 bases and J dropped 4 bases, with 14 bases sitting between them. CDR1 and CDR2 from the germline V gene are SGDLS and YYNGEE. The length of the CDR3 is 16 residues. CDR3 nucleotide sequence: TGTGCCAGCAGCGTAGGTTCCGGGAGCGCGGGAAACACCATATATTTT. Its translation is CASSVGSGSAGNTIYF.

V and J are TRBV12-3 or TRBV12-4 and TRBJ2-5; D might be TRBD2 (6 bases). V lost 3 bases and J lost 5, with 10 bases in between. This CDR3 contains 13 residues. The CDR3 region has the DNA TGTGCCAGCAGTTTTGGAGGGGAGGAGACCCAGTACTTC. This encodes CASSFGGEETQYF.

The chain joins TRBV4-3 to TRBJ2-1; 10 bases are shared with TRBD2. CDR1 and CDR2 (germline): LGHNA, YSLEER. This CDR3 comprises 15 residues. J lost 6 bases, V lost 0 bases, and 2 bases had no gene match. DNA of the CDR3: TGCGCCAGCAGCCAAGAACTAGCGGGGTTCAATGAGCAGTTCTTC. It codes for CASSQELAGFNEQFF.

J is TRBJ2-7 and V is TRBV4-1; possibly TRBD2 for D (6 bases). Trimming took off 5 bases at V and 2 bases at J, with 16 bases between the two ends. This CDR3 contains 15 residues. Germline CDR1 reads MGHRA; CDR2 reads YSYEKL. The CDR3 loop reads CASSSPGTATYEQYF. CDR3 coding DNA: TGCGCCAGCAGCAGTCCCGGGACTGCCACCTACGAGCAGTACTTC.

The genes are TRBV29-1 and TRBJ1-1, with unresolved D. There are 14 residues in the CDR3. Deletions cut 2 bases from V and 0 bases from J, with 10 bases between. Germline V gene data show CDR1 as SQVTM and CDR2 as ANQGSEA. This CDR3 reads CSVERNSMNTEAFF. The CDR3 nucleotides are TGCAGCGTTGAACGGAACAGCATGAACACTGAAGCTTTCTTT.

V is TRBV6-2 or TRBV6-3 and J is TRBJ1-1, with 10 positions matching TRBD1. The CDR3 runs to 16 residues. Germline loops: CDR1 MNHEY, CDR2 SVGEGT. V lost 0 bases, J lost 0 bases, and 1 base stayed unmatched. In nucleotides, the CDR3 is TGTGCCAGCAGTTACTCGACAGGGGGCGTGAACACTGAAGCTTTCTTT. Its protein product is CASSYSTGGVNTEAFF.